This T cell receptor beta chain was observed in a study of T cell repertoires in cytomegalovirus infection. A note on this clonotype: Its antigen is unknown.

The CDR3 has 13 residues. The V and J ends lost 4 bases and 3 bases respectively, with 10 bases between them. Germline lookup yields CDR1 SGHNT and CDR2 YYREEE (reference sequence). TCRdb redid the calling of the reads with MiXCR, one entry per CDR3 protein. The sample consists of about 51,000 distinct CDR3 sequences, roughly a fifth of them appearing once. The sample here was CD8+ T cells from cultured PBMCs, taken from culture after CMV antigen stimulation. The sequence was collected from a human donor in good health (CMV status not recorded). Some clones in this sample may be carry-over from other donors' samples. This rearrangement joins TRBV5-4 to TRBJ1-1; no clear D. The CDR3: CASSALLDTEAFF. CDR3 sequence (DNA): TGTGCCAGCAGCGCTCTTTTAGACACTGAAGCTTTCTTT.